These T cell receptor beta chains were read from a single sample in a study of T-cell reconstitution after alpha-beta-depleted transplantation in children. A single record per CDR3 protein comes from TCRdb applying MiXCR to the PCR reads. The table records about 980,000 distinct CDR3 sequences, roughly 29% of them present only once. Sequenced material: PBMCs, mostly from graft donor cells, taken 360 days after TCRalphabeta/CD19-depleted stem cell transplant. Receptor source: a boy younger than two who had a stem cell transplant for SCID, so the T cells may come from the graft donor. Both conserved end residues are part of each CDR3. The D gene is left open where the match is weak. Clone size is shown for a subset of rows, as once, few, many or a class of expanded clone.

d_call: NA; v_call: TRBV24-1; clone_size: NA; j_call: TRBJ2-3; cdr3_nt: TGTGCCACCAGTACCTCTCCTTACACAGATACGCAGTATTTT; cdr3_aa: CATSTSPYTDTQYF
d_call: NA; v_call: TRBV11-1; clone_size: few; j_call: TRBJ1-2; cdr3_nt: TGTGCCAGCAGCTTAGCGTTCCTTAGGGCAGCCCCCCTCTCTAACTATGGCTACACCTTC; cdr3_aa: CASSLAFLRAAPLSNYGYTF
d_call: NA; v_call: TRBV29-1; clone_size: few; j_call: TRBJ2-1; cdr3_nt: TGCAGCGTTGACCTCTGGAATGAGCAGTTCTTC; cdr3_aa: CSVDLWNEQFF
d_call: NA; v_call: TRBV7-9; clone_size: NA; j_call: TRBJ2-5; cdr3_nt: TGTGCCAGCAGCTTCAGGGGAGACCTAGGAGAGACCCAGTACTTC; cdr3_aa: CASSFRGDLGETQYF
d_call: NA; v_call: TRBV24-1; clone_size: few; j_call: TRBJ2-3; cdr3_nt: TGTGCCACCAGTGATCGCGACAGATTCACAGATACGCAGTATTTT; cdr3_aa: CATSDRDRFTDTQYF
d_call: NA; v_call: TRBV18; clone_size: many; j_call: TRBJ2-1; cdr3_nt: TGTGCCAGCTCTCCCCGGCGCAATGAGCAGTTCTTC; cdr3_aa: CASSPRRNEQFF
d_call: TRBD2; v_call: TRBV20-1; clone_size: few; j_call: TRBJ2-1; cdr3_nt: TGCAGTGCCCCGAAAGCCGGGACTAAGACCAATGAGCAGTTCTTC; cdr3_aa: CSAPKAGTKTNEQFF
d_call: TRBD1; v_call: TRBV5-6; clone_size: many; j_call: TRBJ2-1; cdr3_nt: TGTGCCAGCAGCCCTAACCGACACAGGGGGACCGGACCCCGGGTATGGTATGAGCAGTTCTTC; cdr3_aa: CASSPNRHRGTGPRVWYEQFF
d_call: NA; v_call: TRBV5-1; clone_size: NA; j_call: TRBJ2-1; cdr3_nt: TGCGCCAGCAGCCTGGACACCGGCTCCTACAATGAGCAGTTCTTC; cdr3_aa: CASSLDTGSYNEQFF
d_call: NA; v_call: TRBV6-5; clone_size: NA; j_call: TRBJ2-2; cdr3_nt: TGTGCCAGCAGTTACCGAGCCTGGATGACGGGGGAGCTGTTTTTT; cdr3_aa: CASSYRAWMTGELFF
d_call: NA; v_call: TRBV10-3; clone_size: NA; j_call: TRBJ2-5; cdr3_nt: TGTGCCATCGGGCAGGGACAAGAGACCCAGTACTTC; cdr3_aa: CAIGQGQETQYF
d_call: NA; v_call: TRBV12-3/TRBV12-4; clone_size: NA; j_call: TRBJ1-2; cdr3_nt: TGTGCCAGCAGAGGAACAGGGTCCGTCGATGGCTACACCTTC; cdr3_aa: CASRGTGSVDGYTF
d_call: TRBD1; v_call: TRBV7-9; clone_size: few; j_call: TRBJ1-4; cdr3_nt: TGTGCCAGCAGCATTACACCTCGACAGGGTTCAAATGAAAAACTGTTTTTT; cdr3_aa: CASSITPRQGSNEKLFF
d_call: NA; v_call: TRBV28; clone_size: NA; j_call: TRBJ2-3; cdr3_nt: TGTGCCAGCAGTTTAGGTGGGGAGCGCAGGAAGGGGGCAGATACGCAGTATTTT; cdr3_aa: CASSLGGERRKGADTQYF
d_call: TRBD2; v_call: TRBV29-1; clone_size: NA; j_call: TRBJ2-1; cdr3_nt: TGCAGCGCCTGGGGGAGGGCCAATGAGCAGTTCTTC; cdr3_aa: CSAWGRANEQFF
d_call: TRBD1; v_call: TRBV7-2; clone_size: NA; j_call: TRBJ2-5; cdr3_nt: TGTGCCAGCAGCCGGTCCAGGAACAGGGGAGAGACCCAGTACTTC; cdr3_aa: CASSRSRNRGETQYF
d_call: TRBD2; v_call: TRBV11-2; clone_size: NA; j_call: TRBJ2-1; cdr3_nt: TGTGCCAGCAGCCTAAACGGGGGGGCGGAGTTCTTC; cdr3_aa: CASSLNGGAEFF
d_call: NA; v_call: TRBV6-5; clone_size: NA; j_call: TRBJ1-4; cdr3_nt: TGTGCCAGCAGTTACTCGGGTAGGGACGGCGAAAAACTGTTTTTT; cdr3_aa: CASSYSGRDGEKLFF
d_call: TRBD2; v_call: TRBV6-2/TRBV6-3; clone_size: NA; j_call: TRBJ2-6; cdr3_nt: TGTGCCAGCAGCCCCGGGACTAGTTTTGCTGGGGCCAACGTCCTGACTTTC; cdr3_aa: CASSPGTSFAGANVLTF
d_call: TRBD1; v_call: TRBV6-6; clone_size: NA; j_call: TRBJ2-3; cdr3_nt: TGTGCCAGCGACAGGGGGGATACGCAGTATTTT; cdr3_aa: CASDRGDTQYF
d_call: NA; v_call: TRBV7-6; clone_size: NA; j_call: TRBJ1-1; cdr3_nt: TGTGCCAGCAGCCCGCGACAGGATGAAGCTTTCTTT; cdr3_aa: CASSPRQDEAFF
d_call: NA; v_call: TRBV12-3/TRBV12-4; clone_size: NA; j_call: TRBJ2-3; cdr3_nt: TGTGCCAGCAGTCCAATCGACCGGGCTAGCCGCACAGATACGCAGTATTTT; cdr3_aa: CASSPIDRASRTDTQYF
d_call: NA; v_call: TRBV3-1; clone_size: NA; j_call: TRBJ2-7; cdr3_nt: TGTGCCAGCAGCCAAACGACAGGACTCTACGAGCAGTACTTC; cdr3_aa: CASSQTTGLYEQYF
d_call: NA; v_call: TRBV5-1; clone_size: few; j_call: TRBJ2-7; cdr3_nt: TGCGCCAGCAGATTAGGGGTCCTACATTCCTACGAGCAGTACTTC; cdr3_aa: CASRLGVLHSYEQYF
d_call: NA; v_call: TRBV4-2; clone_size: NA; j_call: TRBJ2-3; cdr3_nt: TGTGCCAGCAGCCCCCCTTTGAGTGGGCCAGATACGCAGTATTTT; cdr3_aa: CASSPPLSGPDTQYF
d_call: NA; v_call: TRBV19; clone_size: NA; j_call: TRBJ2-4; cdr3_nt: TGTGCCAGTAGTCCCTCTCAGTATAGGACACGGGACTTC; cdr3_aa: CASSPSQYRTRDF
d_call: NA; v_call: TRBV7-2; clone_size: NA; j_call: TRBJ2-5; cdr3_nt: TGTGCCAGCAGCTTAGTTTCCGCGGAATACTACTTC; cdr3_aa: CASSLVSAEYYF
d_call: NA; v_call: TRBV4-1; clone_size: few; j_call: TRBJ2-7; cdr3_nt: TGCGCCAGCAGCCAACCAGGGGACGAGCAGTACTTC; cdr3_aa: CASSQPGDEQYF
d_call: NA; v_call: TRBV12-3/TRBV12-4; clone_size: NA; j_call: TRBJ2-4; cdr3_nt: TGTGCCAGCAGTTTCGAGGGCGAAGGGGCCAAAAACATTCAGTACTTC; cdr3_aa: CASSFEGEGAKNIQYF
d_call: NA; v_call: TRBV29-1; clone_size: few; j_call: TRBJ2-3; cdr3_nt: TGCAGCGTTGAAGGGGGACCTAAAGGAGGAGATACGCAGTATTTT; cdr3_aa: CSVEGGPKGGDTQYF
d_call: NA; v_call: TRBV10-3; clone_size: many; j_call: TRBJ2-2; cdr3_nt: TGTGCCATCCTTCAACCCACATTAAACAGGGCCGGGGAGCTGTTTTTT; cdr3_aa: CAILQPTLNRAGELFF
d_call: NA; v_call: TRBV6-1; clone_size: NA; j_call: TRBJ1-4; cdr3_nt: TGTGCCAGCACCCGACAGTTACTATCTAATGAAAAACTGTTTTTT; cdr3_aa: CASTRQLLSNEKLFF
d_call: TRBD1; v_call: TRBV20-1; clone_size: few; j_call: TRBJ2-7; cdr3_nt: TGCAGTGCTAGAGATCTAAATACAGGGGGATTGTACGAGCAGTACTTC; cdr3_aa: CSARDLNTGGLYEQYF
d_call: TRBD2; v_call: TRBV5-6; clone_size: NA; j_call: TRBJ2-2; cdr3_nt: TGTGCCAGCAGCCCGAGGGGAGGGGAAGCCGGGGAGCTGTTTTTT; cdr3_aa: CASSPRGGEAGELFF
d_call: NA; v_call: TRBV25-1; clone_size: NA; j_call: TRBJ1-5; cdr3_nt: TGTGCCAGCAGTGAATCCCCGGCCAATCAGCCCCAGCATTTT; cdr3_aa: CASSESPANQPQHF
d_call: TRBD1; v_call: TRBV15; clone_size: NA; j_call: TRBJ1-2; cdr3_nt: TGTGCCACCAGCAAGGGGGCAGGCGTTAACTATGGCTACACCTTC; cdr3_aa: CATSKGAGVNYGYTF
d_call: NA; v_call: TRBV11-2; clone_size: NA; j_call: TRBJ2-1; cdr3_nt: TGTGCCAGCAGCTTAGGGGCTCGGCAGGGGTCTATCTCCTACAATGAGCAGTTCTTC; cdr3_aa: CASSLGARQGSISYNEQFF
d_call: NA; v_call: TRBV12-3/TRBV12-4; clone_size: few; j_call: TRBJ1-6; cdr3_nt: TGTGCCAGCAGTTTGATGGCAGGATCGGTAAAGTCACCCCTCCACTTT; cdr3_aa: CASSLMAGSVKSPLHF
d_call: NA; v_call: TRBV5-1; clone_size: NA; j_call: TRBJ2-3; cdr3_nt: TGCGCCAGCAGCTACCGGGACGTCCCAGATACGCAGTATTTT; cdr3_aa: CASSYRDVPDTQYF
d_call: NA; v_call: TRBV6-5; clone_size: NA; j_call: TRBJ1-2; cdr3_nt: TGTGCCAGCAGTTACAGGGAGGAGGCCTATGGCTACACCTTC; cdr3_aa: CASSYREEAYGYTF
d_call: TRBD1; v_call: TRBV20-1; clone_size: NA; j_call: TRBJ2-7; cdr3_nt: TGCAGTGCTAATGGACAGGGCCTCTACGAGCAGTACTTC; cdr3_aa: CSANGQGLYEQYF
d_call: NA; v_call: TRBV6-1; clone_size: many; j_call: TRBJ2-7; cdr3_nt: TGTGCCAGCAGCCGAGGGCCTTCCTACGAGCAGTACTTC; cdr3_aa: CASSRGPSYEQYF